Below, 21 T cell receptor beta chains from the same sample are listed, as sequenced in a study of lymphopenia after photon versus proton radiotherapy. This table comes from immunoSEQ multiplex PCR, and its TCRdb copy is limited to in-frame clones, with some not included. In the table there are 150,000 to 200,000 clones, less than 90% of which are singletons. The sample here was peripheral blood, taken from a patient treated with photon-based radiotherapy. The receptors stem from a man in his forties or fifties with gastric cancer.

This chain connects TRBV5-4 to TRBJ2-5; TRBD1 aligns across 11 bases. With the DNA end fitting TRBJ2-7 better, the J assignment may be wrong. The CDR3 covers 14 residues. CDR1 is SGHNT, CDR2 YYREEE, per germline (reference sequence). The DNA for the CDR3 is TGTGCCAGCAGTTGGACAGGGGGCAGGAACGAGCAGTACTTC. Translated: CASSWTGGRNEQYF.

The chain couples TRBV5-4 to TRBJ2-7; 10 nucleotides agree with TRBD2. Germline lookup yields CDR1 SGHNT and CDR2 YYREEE (reference sequence). V lost 4 bases, J lost 3 bases, and 1 base stayed unmatched. This CDR3 comprises 13 residues. Here the CDR3 reads CASSGTSDYEQYF. Written as DNA, the CDR3 is TGTGCCAGCAGCGGGACTAGCGACTACGAGCAGTACTTC.

V gene TRBV5-5 combines with J gene TRBJ2-7; D may be TRBD2 (6 bases). CDR1 is SGHKS, CDR2 YYEKEE, per germline (reference sequence). This CDR3 is 13 amino acids long. Trimming cost V 4 bases and J 8 bases, with 16 bases left between them. The CDR3, as DNA: TGTGCCAGCAGCCCTTATACGGAGGGGAAGCAGTACTTC. Its protein product is CASSPYTEGKQYF.

The J gene is TRBJ1-5, the V gene TRBV18; TRBD1 matches 8 bases. Looked up from germline, CDR1 is KGHSH and CDR2 is LQKENI. The ends lost 6 bases at V and 4 bases at J; junction bases unmatched: 11. The CDR3 consists of 16 residues. The CDR3 DNA reads as TGTGCCAGCTCTCAAACCGGGACAGGAAGAAATCAGCCCCAGCATTTT. Translation: CASSQTGTGRNQPQHF. Full variable domain (rest looked up from reference TRBV18 and TRBJ1-5): NAGVMQNPRHLVRRRGQEARLRCSPMKGHSHVYWYRQLPEEGLKFMVYLQKENIIDESGMPKERFSAEFPKEGPSILRIQQVVRGDSAAYFCASSQTGTGRNQPQHFGDGTRLSIL.

J is TRBJ1-1 and V is TRBV9, with D uncertain. V lost 0 bases, J lost 3 bases, and 6 bases lay in between. This CDR3 is 13 amino acids long. Germline CDR1 reads SGDLS; CDR2 reads YYNGEE. DNA for the CDR3: TGTGCCAGCAGCGTAGCCGTGGACACTGAAGCTTTCTTT. This codes for CASSVAVDTEAFF.

The chain is built from TRBV5-1 and TRBJ1-1; 8 bases map to TRBD1. Trimming at V came to 4 bases and at J to 0 bases, leaving 2 bases not matched to a gene. Germline V lookup: CDR1 SGHRS, CDR2 YFSETQ. The CDR3 runs to 14 residues. In DNA, the CDR3 is TGCGCCAGCAGCGTGACAGGGGTGAACACTGAAGCTTTCTTT. Translating gives CASSVTGVNTEAFF.

J is TRBJ1-5 and V is TRBV28; weak D call: TRBD1 (6 bases). CDR1 and CDR2 from the germline V gene are MDHEN and SYDVKM. V shed 7 bases and J shed 4 bases, with 14 bases lying between them. This CDR3 contains 14 residues. CDR3 in DNA: TGTGCCAGCAAGCCGGGGACAAAGAATCAGCCCCAGCATTTT. This gives the protein CASKPGTKNQPQHF. The whole variable domain, remainder taken from reference TRBV28 and TRBJ1-5, is DVKVTQSSRYLVKRTGEKVFLECVQDMDHENMFWYRQDPGLGLRLIYFSYDVKMKEKGDIPEGYSVSREKKERFSLILESASTNQTSMYLCASKPGTKNQPQHFGDGTRLSIL.

The chain links TRBV9 to TRBJ1-3; D is ambiguous. Germline CDR1 and CDR2: SGDLS and YYNGEE. Trimming cost V 2 bases and J 9 bases, with 21 bases left between them. The CDR3 extends over 16 amino acids. CDR3 nucleotides: TGTGCCAGCAGCGTTCGGGTGCAAACAGAGGTGGCCACCATATATTTT. This gives the protein CASSVRVQTEVATIYF.

The rearrangement uses TRBV2 and TRBJ1-4; D is perhaps TRBD1 (5 bases). In germline, CDR1 is SNHLY, CDR2 FYNNEI. The CDR3 has 14 residues. V was trimmed by 5 bases and J by 5 bases, leaving 12 bases between them. The CDR3 DNA reads as TGTGCCAGCAGTTTGACAGAACTAAATGAAAAACTGTTTTTT. Protein product: CASSLTELNEKLFF.

This chain joins TRBV6-5 and TRBJ1-4; D may be TRBD1 (6 bases). V lost 8 bases to trimming and J lost 10 bases, with 17 bases between them. The CDR3 spans 13 residues. CDR1 and CDR2 (germline): MNHEY, SVGAGI. In DNA, the CDR3 is TGTGCCAGCCAGGGGTCGGGGCTTGGAAAACTGTTTTTT. Its translation is CASQGSGLGKLFF.

The rearrangement uses TRBV28 and TRBJ1-2; possibly TRBD1 for D (5 bases). Germline CDR1 MDHEN, CDR2 SYDVKM. The CDR3 is 14 amino acids. V was cut by 6 bases and J by 0 bases, with 11 bases left in between. In DNA, the CDR3 is TGTGCCAGCAGCCCGGGGGGGGCTAACTATGGCTACACCTTC. This translates into CASSPGGANYGYTF.

The rearrangement links TRBV5-1 to TRBJ2-3; D is unresolved. The germline V and J ends were trimmed by 5 bases and 3 bases, with 10 bases remaining between them. Per germline, CDR1 SGHRS and CDR2 YFSETQ. CDR3 length: 13 amino acids. The CDR3 sequence is CASSVGDTDTQYF. CDR3 nucleotide sequence: TGCGCCAGCAGTGTAGGCGATACAGATACGCAGTATTTT.

This chain's CDR3 is CARSTNPDTQYF. In nucleotides, the CDR3 is TGTGCCAGAAGCACCAATCCAGATACGCAGTATTTT. V usage is TRBV5-3 and J usage is TRBJ2-3, with unresolved D. TRBV5-3 is treated as an ORF (open reading frame) with a function not yet certain. The V end lost 4 bases, the J end lost 4 bases, and 7 bases lay between the germline ends. This CDR3 has 12 residues.

J is TRBJ2-7 and V is TRBV5-4; perhaps TRBD1 as D (6 bases). Trimming pared 4 bases from V and 3 bases from J, leaving 17 bases between. Looked up from germline, CDR1 is SGHNT and CDR2 is YYREEE (reference sequence). This CDR3 is built from 15 residues. CDR3 in amino acids: CASSQLGQGHYEQYF. The CDR3 DNA follows: TGTGCCAGCAGCCAATTAGGCCAGGGGCACTACGAGCAGTACTTC.

The chain combines TRBV11-3 with TRBJ2-7, with no clear D. CDR3 length: 11 residues. Germline CDR1 SGHNT, CDR2 YENEEA. Trimming took 4 bases from V and 3 from J, leaving 4 bases between them. CDR3 DNA: TGTGCCAGCAGCTCCGGCTACGAGCAGTACTTC. It specifies CASSSGYEQYF.

V and J are TRBV6-5 and TRBJ1-1; D uncertain. The CDR3 runs 14 residues. CDR1 and CDR2 (germline): MNHEY, SVGAGI. V was shortened by 8 bases and J by 2 bases, with 15 bases between the two germline ends. CDR3 protein: CASGEMSGNTEAFF. In DNA form, the CDR3 reads TGTGCCAGCGGGGAAATGTCTGGAAACACTGAAGCTTTCTTT.

The chain is built from TRBV21-1 and TRBJ2-5; the D call TRBD2 from the table was never checked on the DNA. TRBV21-1 is tagged as a pseudogene. CDR3 length: 12 residues. The CDR3 DNA reads TGTGCCGACCTAGACCCCTGGGAGACCCAGTACTTC. This gives the protein CADLDPWETQYF.

The chain is built from TRBV19 and TRBJ1-1; 8 positions agree with TRBD1. In germline, CDR1 is LNHDA, CDR2 SQIVND (reference sequence). Trimming cost V 3 bases and J 4 bases; bases outside gene matches: 7. This CDR3 has 15 amino acids. The CDR3 coding sequence is TGTGCCAGTAGTATCCCCCTCGACAGGGGCACTGAAGCTTTCTTT. This translates into CASSIPLDRGTEAFF. Using reference TRBV19 and TRBJ1-1 for the parts outside the CDR3, the full variable domain is DGGITQSPKYLFRKEGQNVTLSCEQNLNHDAMYWYRQDPGQGLRLIYYSQIVNDFQKGDIAEGYSVSREKKESFPLTVTSAQKNPTAFYLCASSIPLDRGTEAFFGQGTRLTVV.

The gene calls are TRBV20-1 and TRBJ2-1; unclear D gene. Looked up from germline, CDR1 is DFQATT and CDR2 is SNEGSKA (reference sequence). CDR3 size: 11 residues. V lost 6 bases to trimming and J lost 2 bases, with 5 bases between them. The CDR3 coding sequence is TGCAGTGCAGGGACCTACAATGAGCAGTTCTTC. It translates to CSAGTYNEQFF.

The genes are TRBV21-1 and TRBJ2-4; TRBD2, the table's D call, lacks a check against the DNA. TRBV21-1 is annotated as a pseudogene. The CDR3 has 19 residues. CDR3 residues: CASSKRRGTSGRAKVIQYF. CDR3 bases: TGTGCCAGCAGCAAAAGGAGGGGGACTAGCGGGAGGGCCAAAGTCATTCAGTACTTC.

The chain carries TRBV6-5 and TRBJ2-7, with 8 bases identical to TRBD1. Unmatched junction bases numbered 5, after V lost 6 bases and J lost 4 bases. The CDR3 length is 13 residues. Germline loops: CDR1 MNHEY, CDR2 SVGAGI. CDR3: CASSWGTGYEQYF. The CDR3 region has the DNA TGTGCCAGCAGCTGGGGGACAGGTTACGAGCAGTACTTC.